The 19 T cell receptor beta chains below come from one sample, sequenced in a study of blood T cell repertoires in COVID-19. Repertoires were generated with immunoSEQ multiplex PCR, while TCRdb's copy carries only in-frame clones and drops some. This table holds 15,000 to 20,000 clones, 86% found once. Sequencing input: peripheral blood. The receptors come from a man between 65 and 79 years old with acute or convalescent COVID-19.

Points on this clone: A read error may account for a junction end that differs from germline. The chain links TRBV11-2 to TRBJ2-7, with 8 nucleotides matching TRBD2. Germline CDR1 SGHAT, CDR2 FQNNGV. The length of the CDR3 is 15 residues. CDR3 amino acids: CASSLPDQREIVGGF. The CDR3 DNA reads TGTGCCAGCAGCTTACCCGACCAGCGGGAGATCGTGGGTGGGTTC. The entire variable domain, with the rest obtained from reference TRBV11-2 and TRBJ2-7, is as follows: EAGVAQSPRYKIIEKRQSVAFWCNPISGHATLYWYQQILGQGPKLLIQFQNNGVVDDSQLPKDRFSAERLKGVDSTLKIQPAKLEDSAVYLCASSLPDQREIVGGFGPGTRLTVT.

The J gene is TRBJ2-7, the V gene TRBV5-4; 7 bases agree with TRBD1. Germline V gene lookup returns CDR1 SGHNT and CDR2 YYREEE (reference sequence). The V and J ends lost 4 bases and 4 bases, in that order; junction bases with no gene match: 11. This CDR3 is built from 15 residues. This CDR3 is CASSPSWTGEYEQYF. CDR3 DNA: TGTGCCAGCAGCCCCTCCTGGACAGGAGAATACGAGCAGTACTTC. The full variable domain, rest sourced from reference TRBV5-4 and TRBJ2-7, is ETGVTQSPTHLIKTRGQQVTLRCSSQSGHNTVSWYQQALGQGPQFIFQYYREEENGRGNFPPRFSGLQFPNYSSELNVNALELDDSALYLCASSPSWTGEYEQYFGPGTRLTVT.

The chain has TRBV7-9 and TRBJ1-4, with a tentative D call TRBD1 (5 bases). Deletions cut 5 bases from V and 5 bases from J, with 12 bases between. This CDR3 contains 14 residues. CDR1 is SEHNR and CDR2 is FQNEAQ in the germline V gene (reference sequence). This CDR3 reads CASSEQAVNEKLFF. Here the CDR3 DNA reads TGTGCCAGCAGCGAACAGGCCGTAAATGAAAAACTGTTTTTT.

The gene calls are TRBV6-1 and TRBJ1-5, with 8 bases that match TRBD1. Trimming took 4 bases from V and 4 from J; bases not matched to a gene: 9. Germline assignment: CDR1 MNHNS and CDR2 SASEGT. The CDR3 consists of 16 residues. The CDR3 DNA reads TGTGCCAGCAGTGGGACAGGGAATGCCCCTAATCAGCCCCAGCATTTT. This codes for CASSGTGNAPNQPQHF.

The count of this clone is one. This chain's CDR3 is CASSLSGVAGGTDTQYF. CDR3 nucleotides: TGCGCCAGCAGCCTAAGTGGGGTGGCGGGAGGCACAGATACGCAGTATTTT. The chain carries TRBV4-1 and TRBJ2-3; TRBD2 agrees at 7 bases. Germline V gene lookup returns CDR1 MGHRA and CDR2 YSYEKL. J gave up 1 base and V 4 bases, and 11 bases lay outside the gene matches. There are 17 residues in the CDR3.

In its sample, this clone was seen a few times. The gene calls are TRBV24-1 and TRBJ1-2, with TRBD1 matching 12 bases. V shed 0 bases and J 8 bases; nucleotides not matched to a gene: 6. The CDR3 is 16 residues long. Germline V gene sequence: CDR1 KGHDR, CDR2 SFDVKD. The CDR3 loop reads CATSDLGWDRGPGYTF. CDR3 bases: TGTGCCACCAGTGATTTGGGGTGGGACAGGGGGCCAGGCTACACCTTC.

This clone was recorded once. The chain has TRBV5-6 and TRBJ2-1; TRBD2 matches 9 bases. With 4 bases clipped from V and 2 bases from J, the junction kept 4 bases outside the gene matches. Germline CDR1 is SGHDT and CDR2 is YYEEEE. The CDR3 spans 15 residues. The CDR3 nucleotides are TGTGCCAGCAGCCTGACTAGCGGCACCTACAATGAGCAGTTCTTC. This encodes CASSLTSGTYNEQFF.

The genes are TRBV19 and TRBJ1-4; TRBD1 is a possible D gene (6 bases). The V and J ends lost 9 bases and 4 bases respectively, with 12 bases between them. The CDR3 sequence is 13 residues long. Per germline, CDR1 LNHDA and CDR2 SQIVND (reference sequence). CDR3 region: CASKTGSNEKLFF. The CDR3 DNA reads TGTGCCAGCAAGACAGGTAGTAATGAAAAACTGTTTTTT.

V is TRBV5-1 and J is TRBJ2-2; 8 nucleotides agree with TRBD2. Germline V lookup: CDR1 SGHRS, CDR2 YFSETQ. Unmatched junction bases numbered 6, after V lost 4 bases and J lost 4 bases. The CDR3 spans 15 residues. The DNA of the CDR3 is TGCGCCAGCAGCCCAGCGGGAGCGAGCACCGGGGAGCTGTTTTTT. Translation: CASSPAGASTGELFF.

The V and J genes are TRBV29-1 and TRBJ2-5; 8 nucleotides match TRBD1. The CDR3 loop spans 12 amino acids. The J segment lost 4 bases and the V segment lost 6 bases, leaving 4 bases of the junction unmatched. Germline loops: CDR1 SQVTM, CDR2 ANQGSEA. CDR3 amino acids: CSVHDRGETQYF. Here the CDR3 DNA reads TGCAGCGTACACGACAGGGGAGAGACCCAGTACTTC.

V is TRBV14 and J is TRBJ2-3, with unresolved D. The CDR3 contains 15 residues. Germline V CDR1 and CDR2: SGHDN, FVKESK. V was trimmed by 5 bases and J by 2 bases, leaving 14 bases between them. The CDR3 region has the DNA TGTGCCAGCAGCTCACCTACTTCCCTCACAGATACGCAGTATTTT. Amino acid sequence: CASSSPTSLTDTQYF.

The chain uses TRBV28 and TRBJ2-3; a weak D match, TRBD1 (6 bases). Deletions cut 6 bases from V and 6 bases from J, with 10 bases between. Germline assignment: CDR1 MDHEN and CDR2 SYDVKM. The CDR3 totals 12 residues. CDR3 sequence reads: CASRTGPDTQYF. In DNA, the CDR3 is TGTGCCAGCAGGACAGGTCCCGATACGCAGTATTTT. The entire variable domain, with the rest obtained from reference TRBV28 and TRBJ2-3, is as follows: DVKVTQSSRYLVKRTGEKVFLECVQDMDHENMFWYRQDPGLGLRLIYFSYDVKMKEKGDIPEGYSVSREKKERFSLILESASTNQTSMYLCASRTGPDTQYFGPGTRLTVL.

This clone was counted only a few times. The rearrangement uses TRBV6-1 and TRBJ2-1; 7 nucleotides align to TRBD1. The V and J ends lost 3 bases and 2 bases, in that order; junction bases with no gene match: 4. The germline gives CDR1 MNHNS, CDR2 SASEGT. CDR3 length equals 15 residues. CDR3 amino acids: CASSDDRVPYNEQFF. In DNA form, the CDR3 reads TGTGCCAGCAGTGACGACAGGGTACCCTACAATGAGCAGTTCTTC.

In this sample, this clone turned up a few times. The rearrangement uses TRBV3-1 (or the pseudogene TRBV3-2) and TRBJ2-7; 12 nucleotides align to TRBD2. V lost 3 bases to trimming and J lost 0 bases; unmatched junction nucleotides: 0. From germline, CDR1 is LGHDT and CDR2 YNNKEL (reference sequence). This CDR3 has 15 amino acids. CDR3 sequence reads: CASSQGLAGSYEQYF. CDR3 sequence (DNA): TGTGCCAGCAGCCAGGGACTAGCGGGCTCCTACGAGCAGTACTTC.

This sequence joins TRBV5-5 and TRBJ2-7; 7 bases agree with TRBD2. V shed 6 bases and J 4 bases; nucleotides not matched to a gene: 10. Germline V lookup: CDR1 SGHKS, CDR2 YYEKEE (reference sequence). The CDR3 sequence is 14 residues long. The CDR3 bases are TGTGCCAGCAACCGAAGGTCTAGCGGATACGAGCAGTACTTC. The encoded protein is CASNRRSSGYEQYF.

In DNA form, the CDR3 reads TGTGCCAGCAGTTGGACAGGGGGCGTTCAGCCCCAGCATTTT. Translating gives CASSWTGGVQPQHF. This sequence joins TRBV6-2 or TRBV6-3 and TRBJ1-5; 11 bases map to TRBD1. Germline V gene lookup returns CDR1 MNHEY and CDR2 SVGEGT. The CDR3 sequence is 14 residues long. V was pared by 4 bases and J by 6 bases, with 2 bases of the junction left unmatched.

The J gene is TRBJ1-1, the V gene TRBV5-8, with a weak D call TRBD1 (5 bases). The CDR3 spans 18 residues. The germline CDR1 and CDR2 sequences are SGHTS and YDEGEE. V was shortened by 6 bases and J by 5 bases, with 29 bases between the two germline ends. The CDR3 sequence is CASTNGQGLPWGRTEAFF. The CDR3 DNA is TGTGCCAGCACCAATGGCCAGGGTCTACCCTGGGGTAGGACTGAAGCTTTCTTT.

The chain uses TRBV21-1 and TRBJ2-1; the table calls TRBD2, which could not be checked here. TRBV21-1 is a pseudogene. The CDR3 totals 14 residues. CDR3 sequence reads: CASSASSGPNEQFF. For the CDR3, the DNA is TGTGCCAGCAGCGCCTCTAGCGGACCCAATGAGCAGTTCTTC.

This rearrangement joins TRBV29-1 to TRBJ1-2; TRBD1 is a possible D gene (6 bases). The CDR3 consists of 11 residues. V lost 3 bases, J lost 5 bases, and 7 bases lay in between. Germline CDR1 reads SQVTM; CDR2 reads ANQGSEA. The CDR3 protein is CSVDGQYGYTF. In DNA form, the CDR3 reads TGCAGCGTTGATGGACAGTATGGCTACACCTTC.